The 17 T cell receptor beta chains below all came from one sample that was sequenced in a study of T cell responses to AZD1222 COVID-19 vaccine. Profiled with immunoSEQ multiplex PCR; TCRdb holds only in-frame clones, not every one. The sample holds more than 95,000 clones, approximately 86% seen once. This specimen consisted of peripheral blood, obtained 28 days after the second dose of the MenACWY control vaccine. These receptors were taken from an adult who received the MenACWY meningococcal vaccine as a control.

The rearrangement links TRBV7-9 to TRBJ2-7, with D tentatively TRBD1 (5 bases). Germline-derived CDR1 and CDR2 are SEHNR and FQNEAQ (reference sequence). This CDR3 has 14 amino acids. V was shortened by 2 bases and J by 2 bases, with 10 bases between the two germline ends. CDR3 sequence (DNA): TGTGCCAGCAGCTTATCGACAGATACCTACGAGCAGTACTTC. Translation: CASSLSTDTYEQYF. The full variable domain, completed using reference TRBV7-9 and TRBJ2-7, is DTGVSQNPRHKITKRGQNVTFRCDPISEHNRLYWYRQTLGQGPEFLTYFQNEAQLEKSRLLSDRFSAERPKGSFSTLEIQRTEQGDSAMYLCASSLSTDTYEQYFGPGTRLTVT.

The V and J genes are TRBV5-1 and TRBJ1-1; 7 bases map to TRBD1. Per the germline V gene, CDR1 is SGHRS and CDR2 is YFSETQ. V trimming: 0 bases; J trimming: 4 bases; junction bases outside the gene matches: 6. The CDR3 contains 15 residues. The CDR3 loop reads CASSLAGTVGTEAFF. The CDR3 coding sequence is TGCGCCAGCAGCTTGGCCGGGACAGTGGGCACTGAAGCTTTCTTT.

The chain uses TRBV7-6 and TRBJ2-6; D may be TRBD1 or TRBD2 (5 bases each). The CDR3 extends over 18 amino acids. V was cut by 5 bases and J by 0 bases, with 17 bases left in between. The germline gives CDR1 SGHVS, CDR2 FNYEAQ. The CDR3 loop reads CASSPGPPTSSGANVLTF. The CDR3, as DNA: TGTGCCAGCAGCCCGGGACCCCCGACCAGCTCTGGGGCCAACGTCCTGACTTTC. The full variable domain, rest sourced from reference TRBV7-6 and TRBJ2-6, is GAGVSQSPRYKVTKRGQDVALRCDPISGHVSLYWYRQALGQGPEFLTYFNYEAQQDKSGLPNDRFSAERPEGSISTLTIQRTEQRDSAMYRCASSPGPPTSSGANVLTFGAGSRLTVL.

This chain joins TRBV7-3 and TRBJ2-3; the D is unclear. Germline V gives CDR1 SGHTA, CDR2 FQGTGA. The CDR3 totals 14 residues. V was shortened by 2 bases and J by 2 bases, with 8 bases between the two germline ends. Here the CDR3 reads CASSLGQATDTQYF. CDR3 bases: TGTGCCAGCAGCTTAGGGCAGGCCACAGATACGCAGTATTTT.

V gene TRBV29-1 combines with J gene TRBJ1-4; maybe TRBD1 (6 bases). The V end was cut by 6 bases, the J end by 3 bases, with 17 bases between. The CDR3 extends over 15 amino acids. CDR1 SQVTM and CDR2 ANQGSEA come from the germline V gene. The CDR3 sequence: CSVAKGEGANEKLFF. The CDR3 coding sequence is TGCAGCGTAGCTAAGGGGGAGGGGGCTAATGAAAAACTGTTTTTT.

This clone was seen a single time. The J gene is TRBJ2-7, the V gene TRBV12-3 or TRBV12-4; D might be TRBD2 (6 bases). The CDR3 contains 13 residues. The V end lost 6 bases, the J end lost 5 bases, and 14 bases lay between the germline ends. The chain's CDR3 is CASRPGRWDEQYF. DNA for the CDR3: TGTGCCAGCAGACCGGGGAGGTGGGACGAGCAGTACTTC.

The chain has TRBV28 and TRBJ1-5; D might be TRBD1 (6 bases). V shed 4 bases and J shed 3 bases, with 16 bases lying between them. This CDR3 has 16 residues. Germline CDR1 is MDHEN and CDR2 is SYDVKM. CDR3 amino acids: CASSSQLDRSNQPQHF. CDR3 bases: TGTGCCAGCAGTTCCCAACTGGACAGATCCAATCAGCCCCAGCATTTT. The full variable domain, completed using reference TRBV28 and TRBJ1-5, is DVKVTQSSRYLVKRTGEKVFLECVQDMDHENMFWYRQDPGLGLRLIYFSYDVKMKEKGDIPEGYSVSREKKERFSLILESASTNQTSMYLCASSSQLDRSNQPQHFGDGTRLSIL.

This clone was counted only a few times. The chain uses TRBV20-1 and TRBJ1-1, with D tentatively TRBD1 (5 bases). Germline CDR1 is DFQATT and CDR2 is SNEGSKA (reference sequence). The CDR3 is 14 residues long. V was pared by 3 bases and J by 12 bases, with 23 bases between. The CDR3 sequence: CSASSADMGRETFF. The DNA for the CDR3 is TGCAGTGCTAGTTCAGCGGACATGGGTCGGGAAACTTTCTTT.

V usage is TRBV19 and J usage is TRBJ2-5; 11 positions match TRBD2. This CDR3 region has 16 residues. The junction had 4 bases not matched to a gene; V was cut back by 3 bases and J by 1 base. Germline V gene lookup returns CDR1 LNHDA and CDR2 SQIVND (reference sequence). The CDR3 loop reads CASSMPTSGGQETQYF. In nucleotides, the CDR3 is TGTGCCAGTAGTATGCCCACTAGCGGGGGCCAAGAGACCCAGTACTTC.

CDR3 residues: CASSSGGLRTQYF. CDR3 in DNA: TGTGCCAGCAGTAGCGGGGGGCTGAGGACCCAGTACTTC. The rearrangement joins TRBV7-2 to TRBJ2-5, with 10 bases matching TRBD2. This CDR3 is built from 13 residues. V dropped 6 bases and J dropped 7; count of bases not matched to a gene: 5. The V gene's germline CDR1 is SGHTA and CDR2 FQGNSA.

This clone was observed a single time. The rearrangement uses TRBV12-3 or TRBV12-4 and TRBJ1-1; D is unclear. This CDR3 spans 10 amino acids. Trimming removed 8 bases from V and 8 bases from J, with 9 bases in between. CDR3 sequence reads: CASLGSEAFF. CDR3 coding DNA: TGTGCCAGCTTGGGTTCAGAAGCTTTCTTT.

Only one count was recorded for this clone. V is TRBV20-1 and J is TRBJ1-2; D gene uncertain. The V gene lost 1 base and the J gene lost 8 bases, with 8 bases spanning the gap. Germline loops: CDR1 DFQATT, CDR2 SNEGSKA (reference sequence). The CDR3 spans 11 residues. CDR3 amino acids: CSARVRGGYTF. The CDR3 nucleotides read TGCAGTGCTAGAGTTCGTGGGGGCTACACCTTC.

V gene TRBV13 combines with J gene TRBJ1-1; D not resolved. V was clipped by 1 base and J by 0 bases, with 9 bases between them. The CDR3 runs 15 residues. The V gene's germline CDR1 is PRHDT and CDR2 FYEKMQ (reference sequence). The CDR3 bases are TGTGCCAGCAGCTTAGTGGGAGGACTGAACACTGAAGCTTTCTTT. Its protein is CASSLVGGLNTEAFF. The full variable domain, completed using reference TRBV13 and TRBJ1-1, is AAGVIQSPRHLIKEKRETATLKCYPIPRHDTVYWYQQGPGQDPQFLISFYEKMQSDKGSIPDRFSAQQFSDYHSELNMSSLELGDSALYFCASSLVGGLNTEAFFGQGTRLTVV.

This clone was seen a few times. This chain joins TRBV14 and TRBJ2-7; a possible D gene is TRBD1 (6 bases). Trimming removed 1 base from V and 2 bases from J, with 15 bases in between. The germline V gene has CDR1 SGHDN and CDR2 FVKESK. There are 16 residues in the CDR3. For the CDR3, the DNA is TGTGCCAGCAGCCAAGCGGCAGGGGCGAAAACCTACGAGCAGTACTTC. Amino acid sequence: CASSQAAGAKTYEQYF.

This chain uses TRBV3-1 (or the pseudogene TRBV3-2) with TRBJ2-3, with 12 bases matching TRBD2. Germline-derived CDR1 and CDR2 are LGHDT and YNNKEL (reference sequence). This CDR3 is 16 amino acids long. After removal of 1 base from V and 2 bases from J, the junction contained 1 base not matched to a gene. CDR3 nucleotide sequence: TGTGCCAGCAGCCAAGGACTAGCGGGGGCCACAGATACGCAGTATTTT. This codes for CASSQGLAGATDTQYF.

The chain is built from TRBV11-2 and TRBJ1-3, with a possible D match to TRBD1 (5 bases). The V and J ends lost 2 bases and 0 bases respectively, with 14 bases between them. The CDR3 extends over 17 amino acids. The V gene's germline CDR1 is SGHAT and CDR2 FQNNGV. The CDR3 region has the DNA TGTGCCAGCAGCTTACCAAGGGGTTGGGGCTCTGGAAACACCATATATTTT. It specifies CASSLPRGWGSGNTIYF.

This chain connects TRBV6-5 to TRBJ1-5; TRBD1 might be the D (6 bases). This CDR3 spans 15 amino acids. Trimming took 6 bases from V and 5 from J, leaving 17 bases between them. Germline CDR1 is MNHEY and CDR2 is SVGAGI. The chain's CDR3 is CASRRTTGGYQPQHF. CDR3 DNA sequence: TGTGCCAGCAGGCGCACTACCGGGGGCTATCAGCCCCAGCATTTT.